These T cell receptor beta chains were read from a single sample in a study of OX40 agonist ivuxolimab in advanced cancers. Generated by immunoSEQ multiplex PCR, the TCRdb table keeps only in-frame clones and is missing some. Of about 25,000 clones listed, over 80% are singletons. The sample was CD4+ or CD8+ T cells sorted from blood, taken in a trial of the OX40 agonist ivuxolimab. These receptors came from an adult with an advanced solid tumor such as melanoma, head and neck, liver or kidney cancer. The CDR3 runs from the conserved cysteine through the conserved F or W. D genes are given only for firm matches. Rows give clone size only sometimes, using once, few, many, or a class for an expanded clone.

v_call: TRBV5-8; clone_size: .; j_call: TRBJ2-5; d_call: .; cdr3_nt: TGTGCCAGCAGCTTGGCCTTTGGGGAGCTTCAAGAGACCCAGTACTTC; cdr3_aa: CASSLAFGELQETQYF
v_call: TRBV2; clone_size: few; j_call: TRBJ1-1; d_call: .; cdr3_nt: TGTGCCAGCAGTGAGAGTGGCCAGGCCCCGAACACTGAAGCTTTCTTT; cdr3_aa: CASSESGQAPNTEAFF
v_call: TRBV2; clone_size: .; j_call: TRBJ2-7; d_call: TRBD2; cdr3_nt: TGTGCCAGCAGTGCAGCGGGGAGCTCCTACGAGCAGTACTTC; cdr3_aa: CASSAAGSSYEQYF
v_call: TRBV9; clone_size: once; j_call: TRBJ2-3; d_call: .; cdr3_nt: TGTGCCAGCAGCGTGGCAGTTGATACGCAGTATTTT; cdr3_aa: CASSVAVDTQYF
v_call: TRBV7-8; clone_size: .; j_call: TRBJ2-7; d_call: .; cdr3_nt: TGTGCCAGCAGCTTAGCGCCAGACACCCTCGGGGGCTACGAGCAGTACTTC; cdr3_aa: CASSLAPDTLGGYEQYF
v_call: TRBV11-2; clone_size: .; j_call: TRBJ1-1; d_call: .; cdr3_nt: TGTGCCAGCAGCTTAGCCCAGGGGACTGAAGCTTTCTTT; cdr3_aa: CASSLAQGTEAFF
v_call: TRBV4-1; clone_size: .; j_call: TRBJ1-1; d_call: .; cdr3_nt: TGCGCCAGCAGCCAAGAAGGACAGAACACTGAAGCTTTCTTT; cdr3_aa: CASSQEGQNTEAFF
v_call: TRBV6-5; clone_size: .; j_call: TRBJ2-7; d_call: .; cdr3_nt: TGTGCCAGCAGTTACTCGCTAGGGGCCTACGAGCAGTACTTC; cdr3_aa: CASSYSLGAYEQYF
v_call: TRBV9; clone_size: .; j_call: TRBJ2-3; d_call: .; cdr3_nt: TGTGCCAGCAGCGGACACCAGGATACGCAGTATTTT; cdr3_aa: CASSGHQDTQYF
v_call: TRBV19; clone_size: .; j_call: TRBJ1-1; d_call: .; cdr3_nt: TGTGCCACCAACCGGGACGGAGTAACAGAAGCTTTCTTT; cdr3_aa: CATNRDGVTEAFF
v_call: TRBV11-3; clone_size: .; j_call: TRBJ2-7; d_call: .; cdr3_nt: TGTGCCAGCAGCTTAGGCTCCCTCTACGAGCAGTACTTC; cdr3_aa: CASSLGSLYEQYF
v_call: TRBV28; clone_size: once; j_call: TRBJ1-1; d_call: .; cdr3_nt: TGTGCCAGCAGTGGTACAGGTATGAACACTGAAGCTTTCTTT; cdr3_aa: CASSGTGMNTEAFF
v_call: TRBV6-6; clone_size: .; j_call: TRBJ2-5; d_call: TRBD1; cdr3_nt: TGTGCCAGCAGTTACGGGACAGGGTTTGAGACCCAGTACTTC; cdr3_aa: CASSYGTGFETQYF
v_call: TRBV5-6; clone_size: .; j_call: TRBJ2-7; d_call: .; cdr3_nt: TGTGCCAGCAGCTTGGCCAGGGTAACGGGGGAGCAGTACTTC; cdr3_aa: CASSLARVTGEQYF
v_call: TRBV6-1; clone_size: .; j_call: TRBJ2-7; d_call: TRBD2; cdr3_nt: TGTGCCAGCAGTGAAGGGTGGAGCGGGGTCTCCTACGAGCAGTACTTC; cdr3_aa: CASSEGWSGVSYEQYF
v_call: TRBV11-2; clone_size: .; j_call: TRBJ2-5; d_call: TRBD1; cdr3_nt: TGTGCCAGCAGCCCGACAGGGAATGAAGAGACCCAGTACTTC; cdr3_aa: CASSPTGNEETQYF
v_call: TRBV19; clone_size: .; j_call: TRBJ2-2; d_call: TRBD2; cdr3_nt: TGTGCCAGTAGTTGGGGACTAAGGAACGGGGAGCTGTTTTTT; cdr3_aa: CASSWGLRNGELFF
v_call: TRBV9; clone_size: once; j_call: TRBJ2-3; d_call: .; cdr3_nt: TGTGCCAGCAGCGAGGCGGGCGCCACAGATACGCAGTATTTT; cdr3_aa: CASSEAGATDTQYF
v_call: TRBV4-1; clone_size: .; j_call: TRBJ2-7; d_call: .; cdr3_nt: TGCGCCAGCAGCCAACTTCCCTCAGCCTCCTACGAGCAGTACTTC; cdr3_aa: CASSQLPSASYEQYF
v_call: TRBV7-9; clone_size: .; j_call: TRBJ2-7; d_call: TRBD2; cdr3_nt: TGTGCCAGCAGCTTAGGGCAGGGACTAGCAGGGGAGCAGTACTTC; cdr3_aa: CASSLGQGLAGEQYF
v_call: TRBV7-9; clone_size: once; j_call: TRBJ2-3; d_call: TRBD2; cdr3_nt: TGTGCCAGCAGCGCCCGACTAGCGGGGGGTCTTCGCACAGATACGCAGTATTTT; cdr3_aa: CASSARLAGGLRTDTQYF
v_call: TRBV13; clone_size: .; j_call: TRBJ2-7; d_call: .; cdr3_nt: TGTGCCAGCAGCTCCGGGATGTTATCCTACGAGCAGTACTTC; cdr3_aa: CASSSGMLSYEQYF
v_call: TRBV5-1; clone_size: .; j_call: TRBJ2-5; d_call: TRBD1; cdr3_nt: TGCGCCAGCAGCTGGGATCCCGGGACAGGGCAAGAGACCCAGTACTTC; cdr3_aa: CASSWDPGTGQETQYF
v_call: TRBV6-1; clone_size: .; j_call: TRBJ2-3; d_call: TRBD1; cdr3_nt: TGTGCCAGCAGTGAATTGACAGGGGGCACAGATACGCAGTATTTT; cdr3_aa: CASSELTGGTDTQYF
v_call: TRBV21-1; clone_size: .; j_call: TRBJ2-7; d_call: .; cdr3_nt: TGTGCCAGCAGTCCCGGACAGGGGACCGAGCAGTACTTC; cdr3_aa: CASSPGQGTEQYF
v_call: TRBV27; clone_size: .; j_call: TRBJ1-2; d_call: .; cdr3_nt: TGTGCCAGCAGTTTAAGGGGGGGTAACTATGGCTACACCTTC; cdr3_aa: CASSLRGGNYGYTF
v_call: TRBV9; clone_size: .; j_call: TRBJ2-6; d_call: .; cdr3_nt: TGTGCCAGCAGCGTGTCGGCAGGGACTGGGGCCAACGTCCTGACTTTC; cdr3_aa: CASSVSAGTGANVLTF
v_call: TRBV2; clone_size: .; j_call: TRBJ2-7; d_call: .; cdr3_nt: TGTGCCAGCAGTGCCGGGGGTTCCGACTACGAGCAGTACTTC; cdr3_aa: CASSAGGSDYEQYF
v_call: TRBV30; clone_size: .; j_call: TRBJ2-1; d_call: .; cdr3_nt: TGTGCCTGGAGTCAGGGGCTAGCCGACAATGAGCAGTTCTTC; cdr3_aa: CAWSQGLADNEQFF
v_call: TRBV19; clone_size: few; j_call: TRBJ2-7; d_call: .; cdr3_nt: TGTGCCAGTAGTATGGGTGTGGGCTACGAGCAGTACTTC; cdr3_aa: CASSMGVGYEQYF
v_call: TRBV5-5; clone_size: few; j_call: TRBJ2-1; d_call: .; cdr3_nt: TGTGCCAGCAGCTTGGATGGGTCGAAGAATGAGCAGTTCTTC; cdr3_aa: CASSLDGSKNEQFF
v_call: TRBV28; clone_size: .; j_call: TRBJ2-7; d_call: TRBD1; cdr3_nt: TGTGCCAGCAGTCTGGACAGGGTGGAGGTGGACGAGCAGTACTTC; cdr3_aa: CASSLDRVEVDEQYF
v_call: TRBV9; clone_size: once; j_call: TRBJ2-1; d_call: .; cdr3_nt: TGTGCCAGCAGCGGTCGCCGGGGGGCAGACTACAATGAGCAGTTCTTC; cdr3_aa: CASSGRRGADYNEQFF
v_call: TRBV5-1; clone_size: .; j_call: TRBJ2-7; d_call: TRBD2; cdr3_nt: TGCGCCAGCCGGGGAGGGGAAGGGTATGCCTACGAGCAGTACTTC; cdr3_aa: CASRGGEGYAYEQYF
v_call: TRBV11-2; clone_size: .; j_call: TRBJ2-1; d_call: TRBD2; cdr3_nt: TGTGCCAGCAGCTCGGGACTAGCAGGCTATGAGCAGTTCTTC; cdr3_aa: CASSSGLAGYEQFF
v_call: TRBV2; clone_size: few; j_call: TRBJ2-5; d_call: .; cdr3_nt: TGTGCCAGCAGTGAAGGGGGGGGGCTTGAAGAGACCCAGTACTTC; cdr3_aa: CASSEGGGLEETQYF
v_call: TRBV6-1; clone_size: .; j_call: TRBJ1-1; d_call: .; cdr3_nt: TGTGCCAGCAGTGAATTTAACAGTCCTGAAGCTTTCTTT; cdr3_aa: CASSEFNSPEAFF
v_call: TRBV27; clone_size: .; j_call: TRBJ2-7; d_call: .; cdr3_nt: TGTGCCAGCAGTCCACTTGGATTTAGCTCCTACGAGCAGTACTTC; cdr3_aa: CASSPLGFSSYEQYF
v_call: TRBV21-1; clone_size: once; j_call: TRBJ2-7; d_call: .; cdr3_nt: TGTGCCAGCAGCAAAGGGGCGTCGGGGGACAGGCAACGCTACGAGCAGTACTTC; cdr3_aa: CASSKGASGDRQRYEQYF
v_call: TRBV19; clone_size: once; j_call: TRBJ2-7; d_call: TRBD2; cdr3_nt: TGTGCCAGTAGTATTAGCGGGAGCTCCTACGAGCAGTACTTC; cdr3_aa: CASSISGSSYEQYF
v_call: TRBV7-9; clone_size: .; j_call: TRBJ1-2; d_call: .; cdr3_nt: TGTGCCAGCAGCTCCCTACCCCTCAACTATGGCTACACCTTC; cdr3_aa: CASSSLPLNYGYTF
v_call: TRBV19; clone_size: .; j_call: TRBJ1-1; d_call: .; cdr3_nt: TGTGCCAGTAGGCCAGGGACGATGTACACTGAAGCTTTCTTT; cdr3_aa: CASRPGTMYTEAFF
v_call: TRBV25-1; clone_size: few; j_call: TRBJ1-6; d_call: .; cdr3_nt: TGTGCCAGCAGTGATCAGGGTTATTCACCCCTCCACTTT; cdr3_aa: CASSDQGYSPLHF
v_call: TRBV19; clone_size: .; j_call: TRBJ2-7; d_call: TRBD1; cdr3_nt: TGTGCCAGTAGTATGTGGCAGGGGGACGAGCAGTACTTC; cdr3_aa: CASSMWQGDEQYF
v_call: TRBV11-2; clone_size: .; j_call: TRBJ2-4; d_call: .; cdr3_nt: TGTGCCAGCAGCTTAGGTTGGTTAGCCAAAAACATTCAGTACTTC; cdr3_aa: CASSLGWLAKNIQYF
v_call: TRBV7-3; clone_size: .; j_call: TRBJ2-7; d_call: .; cdr3_nt: TGTGCCAGCAGCTTCCCCCCCGATTGTTACGAGCAGTACTTC; cdr3_aa: CASSFPPDCYEQYF
v_call: TRBV2; clone_size: .; j_call: TRBJ1-5; d_call: .; cdr3_nt: TGTGCCAGCAGTGATCGGCTCAATCAGCCCCAGCATTTT; cdr3_aa: CASSDRLNQPQHF
v_call: TRBV27; clone_size: .; j_call: TRBJ2-5; d_call: TRBD2; cdr3_nt: TGTGCCAGCAGTTTATCCGGGTTGAGGACTAGCGGGGGGCAAGAGACCCAGTACTTC; cdr3_aa: CASSLSGLRTSGGQETQYF
v_call: TRBV18; clone_size: .; j_call: TRBJ2-3; d_call: .; cdr3_nt: TGTGCCAGCTCACCTCCAGTGGGCCGCGTAGATACGCAGTATTTT; cdr3_aa: CASSPPVGRVDTQYF
v_call: TRBV4-2; clone_size: once; j_call: TRBJ1-1; d_call: TRBD1; cdr3_nt: TGTGCCAGCAGCCCAGGGGGTTACACTGAAGCTTTCTTT; cdr3_aa: CASSPGGYTEAFF
v_call: TRBV28; clone_size: .; j_call: TRBJ1-5; d_call: .; cdr3_nt: TGTGCCAGCAACCTCCGGGGTGGGAGCAATCAGCCCCAGCATTTT; cdr3_aa: CASNLRGGSNQPQHF
v_call: TRBV6-1; clone_size: .; j_call: TRBJ1-6; d_call: .; cdr3_nt: TGTGCCAGCTCAGACTATAATTCACCCCTCCACTTT; cdr3_aa: CASSDYNSPLHF
v_call: TRBV2; clone_size: .; j_call: TRBJ1-3; d_call: .; cdr3_nt: TGTGCCAGGACCACAGGGAACTCTGGAAACACCATATATTTT; cdr3_aa: CARTTGNSGNTIYF
v_call: TRBV7-8; clone_size: .; j_call: TRBJ2-7; d_call: .; cdr3_nt: TGTGCCAGCAGCTTAGCAGGTTACGGCAGGGCCTACGAGCAGTACTTC; cdr3_aa: CASSLAGYGRAYEQYF
v_call: TRBV18; clone_size: .; j_call: TRBJ2-1; d_call: TRBD2; cdr3_nt: TGTGCCAGCTCACTAGCGGGGGGATCCTACAATGAGCAGTTCTTC; cdr3_aa: CASSLAGGSYNEQFF